These 11 T cell receptor beta chains came from one sample sequenced in a study of blood T cell repertoires in COVID-19. Only in-frame clones appear in the TCRdb table, and some are missing; sequencing was by immunoSEQ multiplex PCR. The profile shows approximately 47,000 clones, about 92% of them singletons. Specimen: peripheral blood. All receptors derive from a man between 65 and 79 years old with active COVID-19.

This sequence joins TRBV19 and TRBJ2-1; 7 positions agree with TRBD2. Germline V gives CDR1 LNHDA, CDR2 SQIVND (reference sequence). J was trimmed by 9 bases and V by 1 base; bases with no gene match: 3. The CDR3 loop spans 13 amino acids. This chain's CDR3 is CASSIGDYGEQFF. The CDR3 DNA follows: TGTGCCAGTAGTATAGGGGACTACGGTGAGCAGTTCTTC.

CDR3 residues: CASSLLASGTLLTGELFF. CDR3 sequence (DNA): TGTGCCAGCAGCTTATTGGCCTCCGGGACTTTACTAACCGGGGAGCTGTTTTTT. This rearrangement joins TRBV7-3 to TRBJ2-2, with a tentative D call TRBD2 (6 bases). V gave up 2 bases and J gave up 5 bases, with 21 bases separating them. Germline-derived CDR1 and CDR2 are SGHTA and FQGTGA. This CDR3 has 18 residues.

The chain links TRBV9 to TRBJ2-1; D might be TRBD1 (5 bases). Per germline, CDR1 SGDLS and CDR2 YYNGEE. CDR3 length equals 15 residues. V lost 1 base and J lost 8, with 16 bases in between. In DNA, the CDR3 is TGTGCCAGCAGCGTACTCGGACACAAGATCGATGAGCAGTTCTTC. As protein: CASSVLGHKIDEQFF.

The chain uses TRBV28 and TRBJ2-7, with D tentatively TRBD2 (6 bases). CDR1 and CDR2 (germline): MDHEN, SYDVKM. CDR3 length equals 14 residues. Trimming cost V 8 bases and J 2 bases, with 16 bases left between them. The CDR3 sequence is CASRDSPNPYEQYF. In DNA, the CDR3 is TGTGCCAGCCGGGACTCCCCGAACCCCTACGAGCAGTACTTC.

The rearrangement uses TRBV6-5 and TRBJ2-5, with 8 bases that match TRBD2. The V gene's germline CDR1 is MNHEY and CDR2 SVGAGI. Losses at the gene ends were 7 bases for V and 4 bases for J; bases not matched to a gene: 11. The CDR3 consists of 15 residues. For the CDR3, the DNA is TGTGCCAGCACCTTAAGCGGGAGTAGTGGAGAGACCCAGTACTTC. It translates to CASTLSGSSGETQYF.

The chain carries TRBV2 and TRBJ2-1; tentatively, D is TRBD2 (7 bases). Germline CDR1 reads SNHLY; CDR2 reads FYNNEI. This CDR3 has 15 amino acids. V lost 8 bases to trimming and J lost 9 bases, with 23 bases between them. CDR3 protein: CASQNGGRRISEQFF. The CDR3 nucleotides are TGTGCCAGCCAAAACGGGGGGCGGAGGATCAGTGAGCAGTTCTTC.

This chain links TRBV7-9 with TRBJ1-6; 9 bases align to TRBD1. CDR3 length: 15 amino acids. Per the germline V gene, CDR1 is SEHNR and CDR2 is FQNEAQ (reference sequence). The V segment lost 5 bases and the J segment 7 bases; nucleotides outside the gene matches: 6. The CDR3: CASSKDRGANSPLHF. The CDR3 DNA follows: TGTGCCAGCAGCAAAGACAGGGGGGCCAATTCACCCCTCCACTTT.

The rearrangement links TRBV13 to TRBJ2-7, with 8 bases identical to TRBD1. V dropped 5 bases and J dropped 1; count of bases not matched to a gene: 4. Germline V lookup: CDR1 PRHDT, CDR2 FYEKMQ (reference sequence). This CDR3 has 14 residues. CDR3 sequence: CASSPRQGSYEQYF. For the CDR3, the DNA is TGTGCCAGCAGCCCGAGACAGGGGTCCTACGAGCAGTACTTC.

V and J are TRBV5-6 and TRBJ1-1; D gene unclear. Trimming took 4 bases from V and 1 from J, leaving 14 bases between them. Germline V gene sequence: CDR1 SGHDT, CDR2 YYEEEE. The CDR3 extends over 15 amino acids. CDR3 nucleotides: TGTGCCAGCAGCCGGATGTGGCGGGGGAACACTGAAGCTTTCTTT. Translated: CASSRMWRGNTEAFF.

This sequence joins TRBV24-1 and TRBJ2-7; perhaps TRBD2 as D (5 bases). Germline V gene lookup returns CDR1 KGHDR and CDR2 SFDVKD. Trimming pared 6 bases from V and 7 bases from J, leaving 15 bases between. CDR3 length equals 13 residues. The CDR3 bases are TGTGCCACCAGTCCCGGCCGGGGTATGGAGCAGTACTTC. The encoded protein is CATSPGRGMEQYF.

The V gene is TRBV5-6, the J gene TRBJ2-7; D possibly corresponds to TRBD2 (5 bases). The CDR3 length is 13 residues. Per germline, CDR1 SGHDT and CDR2 YYEEEE. Deletions cut 1 base from V and 9 bases from J, with 14 bases between. The CDR3 DNA follows: TGTGCCAGCAGCTTGTTTGAGGCGGGTGCGCAGTACTTC. This sequence encodes CASSLFEAGAQYF.